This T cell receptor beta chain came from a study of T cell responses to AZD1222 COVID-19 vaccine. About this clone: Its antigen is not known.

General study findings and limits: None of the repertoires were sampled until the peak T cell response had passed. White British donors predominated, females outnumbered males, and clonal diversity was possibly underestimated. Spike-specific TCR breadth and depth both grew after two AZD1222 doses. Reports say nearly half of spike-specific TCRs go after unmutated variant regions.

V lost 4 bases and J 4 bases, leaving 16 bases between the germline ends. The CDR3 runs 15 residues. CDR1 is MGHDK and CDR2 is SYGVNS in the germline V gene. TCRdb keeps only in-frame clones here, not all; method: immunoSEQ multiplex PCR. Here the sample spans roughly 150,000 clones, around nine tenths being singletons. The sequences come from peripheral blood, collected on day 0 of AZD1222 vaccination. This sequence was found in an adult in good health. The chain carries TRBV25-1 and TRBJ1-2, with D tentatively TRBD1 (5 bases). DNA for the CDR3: TGTGCCAGCAGTGGTCGTGTGGGGGGAGGCTATGGCTACACCTTC. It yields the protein CASSGRVGGGYGYTF.